Here is one TCR beta chain with its context. The germline V gene encodes CDR1 SGHNT and CDR2 YENEEA. The CDR3 covers 15 residues. Trimming took off 1 base at V and 7 bases at J, with 14 bases between the two ends. The authors extracted RNA and reverse transcribed it into cDNA as the sequencing template. TCRdb's copy holds only in-frame clones and misses some; the assay was immunoSEQ multiplex PCR. The repertoire holds 7,000 to 8,000 clones, 70% to 85% seen once, with roughly 2.6% in the top ten. This entry comes from a study of CD8+ T cells in alopecia areata. The CD4+ cells of 5 or 6 biomarker-study patients went through sorting. This sorting yielded CD25+CD127- cells.

The sequenced sample was CD4+ Tregs sorted from blood. This chain joins TRBV11-3 and TRBJ2-1; no clear D. The clonotype was recovered from a human donor with alopecia areata. CDR3 nucleotide sequence: TGTGCCAGCAGCTTAGGCGTCTCGTCATTAAATGAGCAGTTCTTC. It yields the protein CASSLGVSSLNEQFF.